This T cell receptor (beta chain) was recorded in a study of early T cells in non-severe SARS-CoV-2 infection. Researchers tagged individual cDNA molecules with unique molecular identifiers. TCRdb used MiXCR to reprocess the 5' RACE reads, holding one entry per CDR3 protein. The sample carries 90,000 to 120,000 distinct CDR3 sequences, around 10% recorded once. CDR1 and CDR2 from the germline V gene are MNHNY and SVGAGI (reference sequence). The CDR3 length is 14 residues. V was trimmed by 6 bases and J by 5 bases, leaving 17 bases between them. This receptor was obtained from an adult who was a healthcare worker with PCR-confirmed SARS-CoV-2 infection or an uninfected control (not recorded which). Sequences were obtained from whole blood. V and J are TRBV6-6 and TRBJ2-7, with a weak D call TRBD2 (5 bases). CDR3 sequence (DNA): TGTGCCAGCAGCCCCGCGAGGGAAGAGGACGAGCAGTACTTC. Translating gives CASSPAREEDEQYF.